The clone carrying this T cell receptor beta chain has a count of ten or more. Its specificity is not known. This record comes from a study of CD8 T cells in ankylosing spondylitis. Study-wide results and caveats: Clones linked to disease, bearing a CD8+ phenotype, were relatively rare in peripheral blood.

CDR1 is SQVTM and CDR2 is ANQGSEA in the germline V gene. The CDR3 is 14 amino acids. The germline V and J ends were trimmed by 4 bases and 6 bases, with 18 bases remaining between them. Libraries for TCR beta were made by quantitative 5'-RACE with molecular barcodes. Each CDR3 protein gets one entry after TCRdb re-called the 5' RACE reads with MiXCR. The sample lists under 55,000 distinct CDR3 sequences; around 7.4% were seen once. The sequencing input was blood, either unsorted or a sorted T cell fraction (not recorded which). The chain recombines TRBV29-1 with TRBJ1-2; no definite D call. This receptor was obtained from a female donor with ankylosing spondylitis or in good health (not recorded which). CDR3 nucleotides: TGCAGCGTTGTATCCGGGTTACATCCGGATGGCTACACCTTC. This sequence encodes CSVVSGLHPDGYTF.